These 22 T cell receptor beta chains originate from one sample sequenced in a study of blood T cell repertoires in COVID-19. Measured with immunoSEQ multiplex PCR; TCRdb has only the in-frame clones, and not every one. This sample carries 250,000 to 300,000 clones, around 86% of them seen once, and the ten largest clones take around 2.9%. Sequencing was carried out using peripheral blood. Receptor source: a woman aged 60 to 75 with active or convalescent COVID-19.

The chain joins TRBV6-5 to TRBJ2-5, with a tentative D call TRBD2 (6 bases). CDR3 length: 15 residues. Germline V gene sequence: CDR1 MNHEY, CDR2 SVGAGI. V was clipped by 7 bases and J by 4 bases, with 19 bases between them. Here the CDR3 reads CASTGLPGSAETQYF. In DNA form, the CDR3 reads TGTGCCAGCACCGGACTACCCGGGAGTGCAGAGACCCAGTACTTC.

The V and J genes are TRBV2 and TRBJ1-5, with D uncertain. Looked up from germline, CDR1 is SNHLY and CDR2 is FYNNEI. This CDR3 comprises 13 residues. V lost 4 bases and J lost 0, with 4 bases in between. The CDR3 is CASSAYSNQPQHF. The CDR3 coding sequence is TGTGCCAGCAGTGCTTATAGCAATCAGCCCCAGCATTTT.

To note about this clone: At the DNA level, this CDR3 is encoded by other sequences in the same sample as well. The chain combines TRBV24-1 with TRBJ1-5, with 8 bases matching TRBD1. Germline V gene data show CDR1 as KGHDR and CDR2 as SFDVKD. The ends lost 5 bases at V and 3 bases at J; junction bases unmatched: 2. The CDR3 has 14 amino acids. CDR3 loop: CATSAGGNNQPQHF. The DNA of the CDR3 is TGTGCCACCAGTGCAGGGGGCAACAATCAGCCCCAGCATTTT.

This sequence joins TRBV19 and TRBJ2-5; 7 bases match TRBD1. V shed 5 bases, J shed 2 bases, and the junction held 8 bases outside the gene matches. CDR1 is LNHDA, CDR2 SQIVND, per germline (reference sequence). The CDR3 has 15 amino acids. The DNA for the CDR3 is TGTGCCAGTAGTGTAGGGACAGCGATTCAAGAGACCCAGTACTTC. This sequence encodes CASSVGTAIQETQYF.

The chain is built from TRBV10-3 and TRBJ2-7, with TRBD1 identical over 7 bases. J lost 4 bases, V lost 0 bases, and 3 bases had no gene match. In germline, CDR1 is ENHRY, CDR2 SYGVKD. The CDR3 runs to 14 residues. CDR3 region: CAISESGQLYEQYF. CDR3 DNA: TGTGCCATCAGTGAGTCGGGACAGTTGTACGAGCAGTACTTC.

The V call is TRBV7-2, the J call TRBJ1-4; tentatively, D is TRBD1 (6 bases). Germline V gives CDR1 SGHTA, CDR2 FQGNSA. V lost 8 bases to trimming and J lost 6 bases, with 13 bases between them. The CDR3 is 13 amino acids. CDR3 DNA sequence: TGTGCCAGCTTGGGGGCAGGAGATGAAAAACTGTTTTTT. As protein: CASLGAGDEKLFF.

The chain uses TRBV6-1 and TRBJ1-3; D gene ambiguous. Between the trimmed V and J ends, which lost 2 bases and 4 bases, there was a span of 12 bases. Germline loops: CDR1 MNHNS, CDR2 SASEGT. This CDR3 is built from 15 residues. The CDR3: CASSESISGGNTIYF. The CDR3 region has the DNA TGTGCCAGCAGTGAATCGATCTCAGGAGGAAACACCATATATTTT.

The rearrangement joins TRBV29-1 to TRBJ2-3; TRBD2 matches 7 bases. The CDR3 runs 15 residues. Germline V gene data show CDR1 as SQVTM and CDR2 as ANQGSEA. Germline trimming cut 1 base from V and 0 bases from J; bases unmatched to any gene: 4. The CDR3 spells CSVEAGGSSTDTQYF. The CDR3 region has the DNA TGCAGCGTTGAAGCCGGGGGGTCTAGCACAGATACGCAGTATTTT.

The rearrangement joins TRBV19 to TRBJ1-4, with D uncertain. CDR1 and CDR2 (germline): LNHDA, SQIVND (reference sequence). Deletions cut 3 bases from V and 6 bases from J, with 11 bases between. This CDR3 has 14 residues. In nucleotides, the CDR3 is TGTGCCAGTAGTATGCACGGCAGCGATGAAAAACTGTTTTTT. It is translated as CASSMHGSDEKLFF. Full variable domain (rest looked up from reference TRBV19 and TRBJ1-4): DGGITQSPKYLFRKEGQNVTLSCEQNLNHDAMYWYRQDPGQGLRLIYYSQIVNDFQKGDIAEGYSVSREKKESFPLTVTSAQKNPTAFYLCASSMHGSDEKLFFGSGTQLSVL.

This chain connects TRBV3-1 (or the pseudogene TRBV3-2) to TRBJ1-4; D remains unclear. This CDR3 is built from 21 residues. With 0 bases removed from V and 0 bases from J, the gap between germline ends came to 23 bases. Germline assignment: CDR1 LGHDT and CDR2 YNNKEL (reference sequence). CDR3 sequence reads: CASSQDRRELDQFSTNEKLFF. The CDR3 coding sequence is TGTGCCAGCAGCCAAGACAGGAGGGAACTTGACCAATTTTCAACTAATGAAAAACTGTTTTTT.

The chain has TRBV11-2 and TRBJ2-7; 8 bases match TRBD1. Germline CDR1 is SGHAT and CDR2 is FQNNGV. V lost 1 base, J lost 3 bases, and 2 bases stayed unmatched. The CDR3 spans 14 residues. The CDR3 region is CASSLGTGYYEQYF. For the CDR3, the DNA is TGTGCCAGCAGCTTAGGGACAGGGTACTACGAGCAGTACTTC.

This chain links TRBV18 with TRBJ1-1; D gene ambiguous. Germline lookup yields CDR1 KGHSH and CDR2 LQKENI. V was trimmed by 1 base and J by 4 bases, leaving 13 bases between them. The CDR3 contains 15 residues. Here the CDR3 DNA reads TGTGCCAGCTCACCACGCGTCTCCCCTGGCACTGAAGCTTTCTTT. This translates into CASSPRVSPGTEAFF.

The J gene is TRBJ1-5, the V gene TRBV2; 9 positions agree with TRBD1. From germline, CDR1 is SNHLY and CDR2 FYNNEI. J was trimmed by 0 bases and V by 6 bases; bases with no gene match: 9. CDR3 size: 17 residues. The CDR3: CASRTGTGPFSNQPQHF. The DNA for the CDR3 is TGTGCCAGCAGGACCGGGACAGGGCCTTTTAGCAATCAGCCCCAGCATTTT. Complete variable domain (other parts from reference TRBV2 and TRBJ1-5): EPEVTQTPSHQVTQMGQEVILRCVPISNHLYFYWYRQILGQKVEFLVSFYNNEISEKSEIFDDQFSVERPDGSNFTLKIRSTKLEDSAMYFCASRTGTGPFSNQPQHFGDGTRLSIL.

The rearrangement uses TRBV19 and TRBJ2-1; 13 bases map to TRBD2. V lost 4 bases, J lost 8 bases, and 5 bases stayed unmatched. Germline V gives CDR1 LNHDA, CDR2 SQIVND (reference sequence). There are 15 residues in the CDR3. The CDR3 nucleotides are TGTGCCAGTAGTAAACTAGCGGGGGGGCGCTATGAGCAGTTCTTC. This sequence encodes CASSKLAGGRYEQFF.

The chain has TRBV27 and TRBJ1-2; 7 bases agree with TRBD1. V was clipped by 5 bases and J by 3 bases; unmatched bases: 6. Per germline, CDR1 MNHEY and CDR2 SMNVEV (reference sequence). This CDR3 has 14 residues. The CDR3 here is CASSGGRGDYGYTF. In DNA form, the CDR3 reads TGTGCCAGCAGTGGGGGCAGGGGGGACTATGGCTACACCTTC.

The chain uses TRBV14 and TRBJ1-3; unclear D gene. The CDR3 length is 13 residues. Germline V gene lookup returns CDR1 SGHDN and CDR2 FVKESK. Trimming left V 0 bases short and J 4 bases short, with 4 bases between. The CDR3 loop is CASSQEQGNTIYF. The CDR3 DNA follows: TGTGCCAGCAGCCAAGAACAGGGAAACACCATATATTTT. The variable domain in full, with the rest retrieved from reference TRBV14 and TRBJ1-3, is EAGVTQFPSHSVIEKGQTVTLRCDPISGHDNLYWYRRVMGKEIKFLLHFVKESKQDESGMPNNRFLAERTGGTYSTLKVQPAELEDSGVYFCASSQEQGNTIYFGEGSWLTVV.

The chain couples TRBV2 to TRBJ1-1; D is ambiguous. The CDR3 consists of 15 residues. In germline, CDR1 is SNHLY, CDR2 FYNNEI. V was shortened by 3 bases and J by 1 base, with 12 bases between the two germline ends. The CDR3 sequence is CASSDGISENTEAFF. The CDR3 bases are TGTGCCAGCAGTGACGGGATTTCGGAGAACACTGAAGCTTTCTTT.

This chain connects TRBV7-8 to TRBJ2-5; TRBD2 matches at 15 bases. The CDR3 totals 18 residues. Germline V lookup: CDR1 SGHVS, CDR2 FQNEAQ. Trimming took 7 bases from V and 4 from J; bases not matched to a gene: 13. CDR3 in amino acids: CASTLLGRTSGGGETQYF. In nucleotides, the CDR3 is TGTGCCAGCACCCTACTGGGTAGGACTAGCGGGGGGGGAGAGACCCAGTACTTC.

The CDR3 loop is CASSLRGGRLTDTQYF. In DNA form, the CDR3 reads TGTGCCAGCAGCTTAAGAGGTGGCCGACTCACAGATACGCAGTATTTT. The chain combines TRBV7-9 with TRBJ2-3; unclear D gene. Germline V gene data show CDR1 as SEHNR and CDR2 as FQNEAQ (reference sequence). The ends were cut back, 2 bases at V and 2 bases at J, with 14 bases in the middle. The CDR3 totals 16 residues.

This clone was counted between two and nine times. The chain uses TRBV5-4 and TRBJ2-1, with D maybe TRBD1 (6 bases). V was cut by 0 bases and J by 8 bases, with 9 bases left in between. From germline, CDR1 is SGHNT and CDR2 YYREEE (reference sequence). This CDR3 is built from 13 residues. The CDR3 spells CASSLEGGHEQFF. The CDR3 DNA reads TGTGCCAGCAGCTTGGAAGGGGGTCATGAGCAGTTCTTC.

The rearrangement joins TRBV6-1 to TRBJ1-5; TRBD1 matches at 8 bases. The CDR3 totals 15 residues. Per germline, CDR1 MNHNS and CDR2 SASEGT. Unmatched junction bases numbered 5, after V lost 3 bases and J lost 4 bases. CDR3 DNA: TGTGCCAGCAGTGACAACAGGGGGTATAATCAGCCCCAGCATTTT. Amino acid sequence: CASSDNRGYNQPQHF.

V gene TRBV19 combines with J gene TRBJ1-5; 9 positions match TRBD1. Germline CDR1 is LNHDA and CDR2 is SQIVND (reference sequence). V shed 6 bases, J shed 0 bases, and the junction held 12 bases outside the gene matches. The CDR3 length is 18 residues. In DNA, the CDR3 is TGTGCCAGTAGACCCGGGACAGGGACCGCCTATAGCAATCAGCCCCAGCATTTT. The encoded protein is CASRPGTGTAYSNQPQHF.